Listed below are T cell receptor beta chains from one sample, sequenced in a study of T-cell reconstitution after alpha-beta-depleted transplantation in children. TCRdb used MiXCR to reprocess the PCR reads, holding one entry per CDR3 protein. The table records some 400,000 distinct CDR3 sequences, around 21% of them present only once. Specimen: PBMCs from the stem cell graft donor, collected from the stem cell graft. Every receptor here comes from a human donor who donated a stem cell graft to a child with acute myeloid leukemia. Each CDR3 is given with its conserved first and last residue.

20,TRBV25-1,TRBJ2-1,CASSESSTVAGGPPYNEQFF
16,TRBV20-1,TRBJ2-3,CSARDTSGRGLDTQYF
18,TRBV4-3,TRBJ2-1,CASSQSQGGRDAHNEQFF
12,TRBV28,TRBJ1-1,CASSTLGTEAFF
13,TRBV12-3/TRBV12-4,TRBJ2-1,CASSLTSATEQFF
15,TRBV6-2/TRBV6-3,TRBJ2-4,CASSLDRDLKNIQYF
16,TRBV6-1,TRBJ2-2,CASRIEGFRDTGELFF
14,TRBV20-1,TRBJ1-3,CSARSTQSGNTIYF
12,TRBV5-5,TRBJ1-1,CASSSGRTEAFF
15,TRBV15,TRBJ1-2,CATSRDLTGGDGYTF
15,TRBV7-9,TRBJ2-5,CASSGHVLEGETQYF
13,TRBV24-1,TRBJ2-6,CATGNSGANVLTF
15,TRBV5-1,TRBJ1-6,CASSLLQLYNSPLHF
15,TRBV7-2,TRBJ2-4,CASSLGVGGPNIQYF
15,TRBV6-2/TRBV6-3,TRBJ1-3,CASSYSGSPGNTIYF
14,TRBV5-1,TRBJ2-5,CASSLEAFQETQYF
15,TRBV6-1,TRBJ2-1,CASSPGTSGVNEQFF
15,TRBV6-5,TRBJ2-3,CASSYFRTGADTQYF
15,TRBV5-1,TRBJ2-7,CASSLGSASSYEQYF
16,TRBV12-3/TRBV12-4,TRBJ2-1,CASSPRGERLYNEQFF
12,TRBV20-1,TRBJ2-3,CSIPHHTDTQYF
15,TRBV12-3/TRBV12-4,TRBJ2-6,CASSLGTSGANVLTF
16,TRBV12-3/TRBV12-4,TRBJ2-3,CASSLVGLAGADTQYF
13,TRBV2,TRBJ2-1,CASGGTSGREWFF
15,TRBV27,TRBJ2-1,CASSLSEGPPDEQFF
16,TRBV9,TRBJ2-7,CASSPAGTGPFYEQYF
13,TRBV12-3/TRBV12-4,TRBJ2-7,CASSPGPRYEQYF
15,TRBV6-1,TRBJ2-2,CASTMGLHGTGELFF
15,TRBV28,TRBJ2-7,CASSLRRVSSYEQYF
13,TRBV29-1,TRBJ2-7,CSVELTGTYEQYF
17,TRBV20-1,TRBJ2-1,CSAALPSGRRVGNEQFF
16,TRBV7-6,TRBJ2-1,CASSLGDRAPKHEQFF
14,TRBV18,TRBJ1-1,CASSGQGIGTEAFF
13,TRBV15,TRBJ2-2,CATSRDQTGELFF
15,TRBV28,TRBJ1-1,CASSEGRGGWTEAFF
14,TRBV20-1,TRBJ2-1,CSATTSGLYNEQFF
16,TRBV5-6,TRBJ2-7,CASSLSPGLSSYEQYF
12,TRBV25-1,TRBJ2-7,CASLTDRGEQYF
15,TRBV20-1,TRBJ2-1,CSARGGDRGYNEQFF
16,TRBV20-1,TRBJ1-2,CSAGGLSSGRSYGYTF
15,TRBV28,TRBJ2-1,CASRIPGNSYNEQFF
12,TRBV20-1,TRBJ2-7,CSAAGSEDEQYF
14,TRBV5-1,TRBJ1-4,CASSGGPSPEKLFF
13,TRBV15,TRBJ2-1,CATSRDTINEQFF
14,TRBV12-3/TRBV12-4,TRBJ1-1,CASSLGRGRTEAFF
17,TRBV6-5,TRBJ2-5,CASSYADGPYNKETQYF
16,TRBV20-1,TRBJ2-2,CSARLPTTGGSGELFF
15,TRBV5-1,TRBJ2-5,CASSTELAGDETQYF
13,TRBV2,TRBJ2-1,CASRMLSYNEQFF
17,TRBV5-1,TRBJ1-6,CASSLVPATSYNSPLHF